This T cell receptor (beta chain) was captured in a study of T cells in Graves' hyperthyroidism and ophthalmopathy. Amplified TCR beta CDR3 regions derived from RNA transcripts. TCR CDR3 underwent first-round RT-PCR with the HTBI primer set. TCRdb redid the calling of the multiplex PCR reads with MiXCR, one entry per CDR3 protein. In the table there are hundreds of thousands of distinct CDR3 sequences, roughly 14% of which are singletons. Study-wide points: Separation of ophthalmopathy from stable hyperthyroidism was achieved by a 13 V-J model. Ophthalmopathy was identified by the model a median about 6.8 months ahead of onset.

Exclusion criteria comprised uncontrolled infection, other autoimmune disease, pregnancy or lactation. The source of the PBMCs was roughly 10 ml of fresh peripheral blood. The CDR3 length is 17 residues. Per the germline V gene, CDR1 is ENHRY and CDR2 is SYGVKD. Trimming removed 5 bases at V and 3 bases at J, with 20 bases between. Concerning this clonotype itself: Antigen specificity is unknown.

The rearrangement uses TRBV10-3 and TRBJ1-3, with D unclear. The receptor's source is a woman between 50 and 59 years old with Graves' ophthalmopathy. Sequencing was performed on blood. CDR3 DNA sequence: TGTGCCATCAGTACCGGGTCGATCGGGCGCGATGGAAACACCATATATTTT. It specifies CAISTGSIGRDGNTIYF.